The source of this TCR beta chain is a study of T cells after posttransplantation cyclophosphamide. Sequencing used immunoSEQ multiplex PCR; TCRdb keeps in-frame clones, though not all of them. The table lists some 23,000 clones, no singletons, with more than 1.5% in the top ten. This clone appeared many times. Its cognate antigen is unknown. The germline V gene has CDR1 MNHEY and CDR2 SVGAGI. The CDR3 runs to 13 residues. The V end lost 4 bases, the J end lost 5 bases, and 9 bases lay between the germline ends. Treatment was busulfan-fludarabine conditioning, a marrow graft, and cyclophosphamide on days +3 and +4. The study, taken as a whole, reports: TRB overlap between skin or GI tissue T cells and blood was limited.

The J gene is TRBJ2-1, the V gene TRBV6-5, with D unclear. The TCR was taken from a male patient in his late teens or twenties who received an allogeneic stem cell transplant from a related donor, was CMV-positive, and had no GVHD. Part of the T cell pool may stem from the graft donor. This sample comprised PBMCs, obtained after allogeneic stem cell transplant with posttransplant cyclophosphamide. CDR3 nucleotides: TGTGCCAGCAGTTTGCTTGGAGACAATGAGCAGTTCTTC. The encoded protein is CASSLLGDNEQFF.